The T cell receptor (beta chain) under discussion was sequenced for a study of blood T cell repertoires in COVID-19 (dated by TCRdb to the early 2020s). Background on the whole study: Samples covering the acute and convalescent phases of COVID-19 were provided by collaborators in the United States, Italy and Spain. Where available, HLA class I and class II types were taken from metadata supplied by the sample provider and were not determined by assay-based typing. Deeply sampled blood TCRbeta repertoires from subjects exposed to, actively infected with, or recovered from COVID-19 were included in the dataset. The material from the prospective study consisted of cDNA or gDNA derived from T cells, B-cell-depleted T cells, or PBMCs. Sample metadata almost always included a de-identified subject ID, COVID-19 status, age in years and sex. Samples were obtained from the ongoing ImmuneRACE study (first 160 participants) and from 1,200 or so subjects provided by 6 global collaborators. The repertoires were released in a freely available public database meant as a resource for research on the immune response to SARS-CoV-2.

In this sample, this clone turned up once. Its antigen target is currently unknown. Qualities for individual bases were not recorded, and no much larger clone is one base off. TCRbeta CDR3 regions were amplified from genomic DNA by means of the immunoSEQ Assay, a bias-controlled multiplex PCR. The original methods were these. Within the assay, amplification of reference gene primers was used to estimate how many nucleated cells each sample contained. To quantify the absolute abundance of each unique TCRbeta CDR3 rearrangement, sequence reads were collapsed and filtered. For each sample, productive Simpson clonality was calculated as the square root of Simpson's diversity index across productive rearrangements. Held by TCRdb, this immuneACCESS table contains in-frame sequences only and omits some clones. Under half of the omission traces to an unresolved V gene where checked; the cause of the rest is unknown. That table supplies the V and J calls and clone size; D and trimming were determined from the DNA. Here the sample has around 97,000 clones; more than 75% occur a single time. Together, the top ten hold less than 20% of the sample.

Each collaborating institution followed its own protocols to collect whole blood in K2EDTA tubes. For TCRbeta analysis, collaborator samples were shipped as frozen whole blood, as isolated PBMCs, or as DNA extracted from either sample type. On the study overall, not on this receptor specifically: Clinical and demographic metadata were provided uncurated, with the amount varying by source and participant.

The receptor was isolated from a human donor in a cohort sampled during active COVID-19. The sequenced material came from peripheral blood.

This receptor carries the CDR3 CASSIASGTGIYEQYF. The sequence in DNA is TGTGCCAGTAGTATAGCTTCCGGGACAGGGATCTACGAGCAGTACTTC. The receptor chain draws on TRBV19 and TRBJ2-7, and TRBD1 aligns with 9 junction nucleotides. At the junction V is shortened by 1 base and J by 3 bases; bases outside the gene matches: 7. The CDR3 has 16 amino acids, counting the end cysteine and phenylalanine. CDR3 DNA is the only sequence kept; it has 48 bases, read in frame from the first base. CDR1 and CDR2 are read off the germline V gene (reference sequence) as LNHDA and SQIVND.